This T cell receptor beta chain was sequenced during a study of T cell responses to AZD1222 COVID-19 vaccine (TCRdb year 2021). Turning to the overall study: AZD1222 recipients with second doses at about 4 weeks or about 12 weeks were pooled, because spike-specific TCR depth and breadth did not differ between schedules. Trial participants were enrolled by age into subgroups of 18-55, 56-69 and 70-plus years, and 148, 28 and 57 TCR-sequenced participants, respectively, were included in these subgroups. TCR sequencing was performed for about 250 trial participants, of whom about 200 were given two doses of AZD1222 and approximately 25 were given two doses of MenACWY control vaccine. The full study reports these points: Because no day 14 peak-response samples were available, the repertoires could be characterized only after the peak T cell response. Epitopes outside the regions mutated in the B.1.351 and B.1.1.7 variants were reportedly recognized by nearly half of the unique spike-specific TCRs. After two AZD1222 doses, spike-specific TCR breadth and depth were significantly higher than at day 0 and than in MenACWY recipients. The vaccine-associated CD4 TCRs covered the entire spike protein, and the dominant responses fell in regions 160-218 and 743-854. Only six AZD1222 recipients were SARS-CoV-2 seropositive at baseline, limiting conclusions about previously exposed vaccinees. In the small 56-69-year group, the increase in depth fell short of significance, most likely because of low power. Most participants were white British and females outnumbered males, and the authors suggested that clonal diversity may have been underestimated.

The CDR3 regions of human TCRbeta chains were subjected to immunosequencing. Per the source publication's procedure: TCRs in the repertoires were compared against a reference library of SARS-CoV-2-specific TCRs that had been generated with the MIRA antigen-specificity platform. Breadth was defined as the fraction of unique TCRs that were SARS-CoV-2-associated, and depth was defined as the fraction of total T cells that were SARS-CoV-2-associated. Using the MIRA data, each spike-specific TCR was mapped to the spike region that the TCR reacts to and placed in a CD4 or CD8 class. Log10-transformed breadth and depth values were compared by one-way ANOVA with Sidak's multiple comparisons tests. In TCRdb, the immuneACCESS table is reduced to in-frame sequences with V and J assigned. These tables do not hold every clone; where another copy was compared, an unresolved V gene accounts for under half, and the others remain unexplained. From that table come the V and J calls and clone size; the DNA was used to work out D and trimming. The table for this sample lists around 130,000 clones; 70% to 90% of them were counted only once. The ten most abundant clones make up about 8.6% of the sample.

From a lookup of the germline V gene (reference sequence), CDR1 and CDR2 are MNHEY and SMNVEV. Including cysteine and phenylalanine, the CDR3 has 17 amino acids. The DNA shown is the 51-base CDR3, in frame from base 1. A distance of 16 bases separates the germline ends of V and J, which lose 4 bases and 0 bases respectively. The time point label for this specimen denotes: baseline before first vaccination. The vaccinee samples were drawn from two UK trials, COV001 and COV002, one of which was a single-blind randomized controlled phase 2/3 trial testing AZD1222 (ChAdOx1 nCoV-19) in healthy adults. Trial participant PBMC samples were collected at day 0 and day 28 after the second dose for TCRbeta chain sequencing. Notes on this clone: Its antigen is unknown. No base quality information exists; no much larger clone differs at one position.

This specimen consisted of peripheral blood, obtained on day 0 of AZD1222 vaccination. This TCR was recovered from an adult in good health. This chain is built from TRBV27 and TRBJ1-5; a confident D gene designation cannot be given. The CDR3 protein: CASSSYPDSHSNQPQHF. The nucleotide sequence reads as follows: TGTGCCAGCAGTTCCTACCCTGACTCCCATAGCAATCAGCCCCAGCATTTT.